This T cell receptor beta chain was captured in a study of shared clonotypes between healthy human individuals. Notes on the study in general: Incomplete sequencing of sorted subsets was indicated by rarefaction despite large depth.

Naivety among CD8 cells was defined by CD45RO negativity and positive CCR7 selection, thereby excluding terminally differentiated effector memory CD45RA+ cells. In the case of this clone: Its antigen is not known.

Germline values: CDR1 SEHNR, CDR2 FQNEAQ (reference sequence). The V gene end was trimmed by 5 bases and the J gene end by 2 bases; junction bases not matched to a gene: 5. The CDR3 runs to 16 residues. The repertoire was sequenced with immunoSEQ multiplex PCR; TCRdb's copy has only in-frame clones and lacks some. The sample lists some 1,900,000 clones; over 85% were seen once. This sequence was found in a young man in good health. The sample comprised naive CD8+ T cells sorted from blood. The chain joins TRBV7-9 to TRBJ2-3, with 12 bases fitting TRBD2. The CDR3 region has the DNA TGTGCCAGCAGCCCGACTAGCGGGAGTATCACAGATACGCAGTATTTT. It translates to CASSPTSGSITDTQYF.